These 12 T cell receptor beta chains were sequenced from one sample in a study of identifying expanded T cells in peripheral blood. Produced via immunoSEQ multiplex PCR; TCRdb's table is partial and in-frame only. This sample has around 120,000 clones, with 86% found just once. Sample: blood. These receptors were obtained from a person aged 18 to 75 in good health.

A single count supports this clone. The chain carries TRBV7-3 and TRBJ2-5, with D uncertain. The CDR3 extends over 13 amino acids. V lost 5 bases, J lost 3 bases, and 10 bases lay in between. CDR1 is SGHTA and CDR2 is FQGTGA in the germline V gene. CDR3 nucleotide sequence: TGTGCCAGCAGCCCAGCCGCAGAAGAGACCCAGTACTTC. It is translated as CASSPAAEETQYF.

Within the sample, this clone is medium-sized. V gene TRBV7-9 combines with J gene TRBJ2-7; no clear D. CDR1 and CDR2 from the germline V gene are SEHNR and FQNEAQ (reference sequence). The CDR3 totals 12 residues. V was trimmed by 5 bases and J by 5 bases, leaving 10 bases between them. The CDR3 loop reads CASSLHSDEQYF. DNA of the CDR3: TGTGCCAGCAGCCTTCACAGTGACGAGCAGTACTTC.

The chain employs TRBV7-9 and TRBJ1-1; D not certain. CDR1 SEHNR and CDR2 FQNEAQ come from the germline V gene (reference sequence). This CDR3 has 13 residues. Trimming left V 2 bases short and J 4 bases short, with 8 bases between. The DNA for the CDR3 is TGTGCCAGCAGCTTACCGGGGATCACTGAAGCTTTCTTT. Residues: CASSLPGITEAFF.

The rearrangement joins TRBV19 to TRBJ1-1; D gene unclear. Germline loops: CDR1 LNHDA, CDR2 SQIVND (reference sequence). The CDR3 has 12 amino acids. Trimming left V 2 bases short and J 7 bases short, with 8 bases between. CDR3 in amino acids: CASSILAVEAFF. The CDR3 nucleotides read TGTGCCAGTAGTATACTAGCTGTTGAAGCTTTCTTT.

V usage is TRBV5-4 and J usage is TRBJ2-7; 8 positions agree with TRBD2. Trimming at V came to 0 bases and at J to 0 bases, leaving 11 bases not matched to a gene. The germline gives CDR1 SGHNT, CDR2 YYREEE (reference sequence). This CDR3 region has 18 residues. The CDR3 DNA sequence: TGTGCCAGCAGCTTGGCCCCCGCCTCCAGCGGGAGCTCCTACGAGCAGTACTTC. Translation gives CASSLAPASSGSSYEQYF. Full variable domain (outside the CDR3, taken from reference TRBV5-4 and TRBJ2-7): ETGVTQSPTHLIKTRGQQVTLRCSSQSGHNTVSWYQQALGQGPQFIFQYYREEENGRGNFPPRFSGLQFPNYSSELNVNALELDDSALYLCASSLAPASSGSSYEQYFGPGTRLTVT.

The CDR3 reads CASNLGGFSKETQYF. The CDR3 coding sequence is TGCGCCAGCAATCTGGGAGGGTTCTCTAAAGAGACCCAGTACTTC. The chain joins TRBV5-1 to TRBJ2-5; 7 bases agree with TRBD2. V shed 6 bases, J shed 3 bases, and the junction held 11 bases outside the gene matches. This CDR3 has 15 residues. CDR1 is SGHRS, CDR2 YFSETQ, per germline.

V gene TRBV6-6 combines with J gene TRBJ2-1, with 7 bases identical to TRBD1. Germline loops: CDR1 MNHNY, CDR2 SVGAGI (reference sequence). The CDR3 loop spans 16 amino acids. Trimming cost V 5 bases and J 0 bases; bases outside gene matches: 7. The CDR3: CASSTPRTGSYNEQFF. DNA for the CDR3: TGTGCCAGCAGTACCCCGAGGACAGGCTCCTACAATGAGCAGTTCTTC.

The rearrangement links TRBV12-5 to TRBJ2-2; 7 bases align to TRBD1. V shed 1 base, J shed 3 bases, and the junction held 2 bases outside the gene matches. CDR1 and CDR2 (germline): LGHNT, FRNRAP. This CDR3 spans 15 amino acids. Here the CDR3 reads CASGLDDRDTGELFF. CDR3 nucleotide sequence: TGTGCTAGTGGTTTGGATGACAGGGACACCGGGGAGCTGTTTTTT.

The chain recombines TRBV4-1 with TRBJ2-3, with 7 bases identical to TRBD2. Germline CDR1 and CDR2: MGHRA and YSYEKL. There are 15 residues in the CDR3. J was trimmed by 7 bases and V by 2 bases; bases with no gene match: 9. The CDR3 sequence is CASSQPQGRENTQYF. The CDR3 coding sequence is TGCGCCAGCAGCCAACCCCAAGGGCGGGAGAATACGCAGTATTTT.

The chain combines TRBV5-1 with TRBJ1-2, with a possible D match to TRBD1 (6 bases). CDR3 length: 15 amino acids. Germline V gene sequence: CDR1 SGHRS, CDR2 YFSETQ. The V gene lost 0 bases and the J gene lost 4 bases, with 13 bases spanning the gap. CDR3 region: CASSLGEQGLYGYTF. CDR3 nucleotides: TGCGCCAGCAGCTTGGGGGAACAGGGTCTCTATGGCTACACCTTC. The full variable domain, its missing parts supplied by reference TRBV5-1 and TRBJ1-2, is KAGVTQTPRYLIKTRGQQVTLSCSPISGHRSVSWYQQTPGQGLQFLFEYFSETQRNKGNFPGRFSGRQFSNSRSEMNVSTLELGDSALYLCASSLGEQGLYGYTFGSGTRLTVV.

This chain uses TRBV18 with TRBJ1-2; D is ambiguous. V dropped 0 bases and J dropped 0 bases, with 11 bases sitting between them. CDR3 length: 16 amino acids. Per the germline V gene, CDR1 is KGHSH and CDR2 is LQKENI. DNA for the CDR3: TGTGCCAGCTCACCACCGTCAGCTGGCACTAACTATGGCTACACCTTC. This translates into CASSPPSAGTNYGYTF.

The chain carries TRBV29-1 and TRBJ2-7, with no clear D. Trimming left V 5 bases short and J 1 base short, with 9 bases between. Per the germline V gene, CDR1 is SQVTM and CDR2 is ANQGSEA. The CDR3 is made up of 12 amino acids. The CDR3 region is CSVRAESYEQYF. In DNA, the CDR3 is TGCAGCGTTCGGGCAGAGTCCTACGAGCAGTACTTC.